This passage covers 27 T cell receptor beta chains from one sample sequenced in a study of T-cell memory formation after mild COVID-19. TCRdb re-derived calls from the 5' RACE reads in MiXCR, one entry per CDR3 protein. Of fewer than 400,000 distinct CDR3 sequences listed, over 10% are singletons. The sequenced sample was PBMCs or a T cell subset sorted from them (not recorded which). The receptors stem from a man younger than 30 who had mild COVID-19 (a few samples of this study predate the infection). Cell type and time point are not known.

The V gene is TRBV5-5, the J gene TRBJ2-5, with a tentative D call TRBD1 (5 bases). The CDR3 totals 13 residues. The V gene's germline CDR1 is SGHKS and CDR2 YYEKEE (reference sequence). V lost 1 base and J lost 2, with 6 bases in between. DNA for the CDR3: TGTGCCAGCAGCTTGTGGACACAAGAGACCCAGTACTTC. Its protein is CASSLWTQETQYF.

This clonotype was detected a few times. This sequence joins TRBV6-5 and TRBJ2-1; the D gene is possibly TRBD1 (5 bases). The V end lost 0 bases, the J end lost 9 bases, and 12 bases lay between the germline ends. This CDR3 has 14 amino acids. Per germline, CDR1 MNHEY and CDR2 SVGAGI. Written as DNA, the CDR3 is TGTGCCAGCAGTTACTCCGCAGGGCGAGGTGAGCAGTTCTTC. Translation gives CASSYSAGRGEQFF.

The table lists this clonotype with a few counts. CDR3 region: CSARDLGGEQFF. The CDR3 bases are TGCAGTGCTAGGGATTTGGGCGGTGAGCAGTTCTTC. J is TRBJ2-1 and V is TRBV20-1; D call uncertain. CDR3 size: 12 residues. V lost 3 bases and J 9 bases, leaving 12 bases between the germline ends. The germline CDR1 and CDR2 sequences are DFQATT and SNEGSKA (reference sequence).

This clonotype was observed a few times. The chain is built from TRBV7-2 and TRBJ2-4; a possible D gene is TRBD1 (5 bases). The CDR3 has 16 amino acids. The ends were cut back, 1 base at V and 0 bases at J, with 10 bases in the middle. Per the germline V gene, CDR1 is SGHTA and CDR2 is FQGNSA. The CDR3 reads CASSLVDREAKNIQYF. The CDR3 bases are TGTGCCAGCAGCTTAGTCGACAGAGAAGCCAAAAACATTCAGTACTTC.

The chain uses TRBV29-1 and TRBJ1-1; D unresolved. Germline V lookup: CDR1 SQVTM, CDR2 ANQGSEA. There are 13 residues in the CDR3. V lost 4 bases and J lost 3, with 12 bases in between. CDR3 in amino acids: CSVVQAVHTEAFF. The CDR3 DNA reads as TGCAGCGTTGTGCAGGCCGTTCACACTGAAGCTTTCTTT.

This clonotype occurred a few times. V gene TRBV28 combines with J gene TRBJ2-5; tentatively, D is TRBD2 (5 bases). CDR3 length: 15 residues. Per germline, CDR1 MDHEN and CDR2 SYDVKM. V was cut by 7 bases and J by 2 bases, with 17 bases left in between. The CDR3, as DNA: TGTGCCAGCACCGCAGGTAGAGGGCCTCAAGAGACCCAGTACTTC. Its translation: CASTAGRGPQETQYF.

This clonotype came up a few times. This rearrangement joins TRBV12-3 or TRBV12-4 to TRBJ1-3; D may be TRBD1 (6 bases). The CDR3 runs 14 residues. Trimming took 6 bases from V and 6 from J, leaving 15 bases between them. CDR3 nucleotide sequence: TGTGCCAGCAGAGCAGCAGGGGAAGCAAACACCATATATTTT. This gives the protein CASRAAGEANTIYF.

This chain links TRBV20-1 with TRBJ2-1, with 7 bases aligning to TRBD1. The CDR3 runs 15 residues. The germline gives CDR1 DFQATT, CDR2 SNEGSKA (reference sequence). The junction had 10 bases not matched to a gene; V was cut back by 5 bases and J by 3 bases. The CDR3 spells CSAPKDWTGYNEQFF. The CDR3 DNA sequence: TGCAGTGCTCCGAAAGATTGGACAGGCTACAATGAGCAGTTCTTC.

The chain employs TRBV6-1 and TRBJ1-1; TRBD1 matches 8 bases. This CDR3 contains 15 residues. Germline lookup yields CDR1 MNHNS and CDR2 SASEGT. The junction had 7 bases not matched to a gene; V was cut back by 7 bases and J by 0 bases. CDR3 amino acids: CASKLTGDVNTEAFF. The CDR3 DNA follows: TGTGCCAGCAAATTGACAGGGGACGTGAACACTGAAGCTTTCTTT.

This clonotype has more than one count but fewer than ten. This rearrangement joins TRBV29-1 to TRBJ2-5, with 9 bases lining up with TRBD2. Per germline, CDR1 SQVTM and CDR2 ANQGSEA. With 7 bases clipped from V and 4 bases from J, the junction kept 7 bases outside the gene matches. The CDR3 is 13 amino acids. CDR3 sequence (DNA): TGCAGCGGCGGGGGGGGCAGGGCAGAGACCCAGTACTTC. Amino acids: CSGGGGRAETQYF.

This clonotype came up a few times. The chain recombines TRBV6-2 or TRBV6-3 with TRBJ1-1, with D hard to call. The germline V gene has CDR1 MNHEY and CDR2 SVGEGT. The CDR3 length is 13 residues. Between the trimmed V and J ends, which lost 6 bases and 6 bases, there was a span of 14 bases. In nucleotides, the CDR3 is TGTGCCAGCAGGCCTGGGAGAATGTCTGAAGCTTTCTTT. This gives the protein CASRPGRMSEAFF.

CDR3 sequence (DNA): TGCAGCGTTGACGGAGGGGATTCCTACAATGAGCAGTTCTTC. Translated: CSVDGGDSYNEQFF. The genes are TRBV29-1 and TRBJ2-1; tentatively, D is TRBD2 (6 bases). V shed 3 bases and J shed 1 base, with 10 bases lying between them. CDR1 and CDR2 (germline): SQVTM, ANQGSEA. This CDR3 contains 14 residues.

The chain carries TRBV29-1 and TRBJ1-1; D is ambiguous. Germline CDR1 reads SQVTM; CDR2 reads ANQGSEA. This CDR3 comprises 9 residues. V was trimmed by 5 bases and J by 11 bases, leaving 9 bases between them. CDR3 amino acids: CSVPALAFF. The CDR3, as DNA: TGCAGCGTTCCAGCTTTGGCTTTCTTT.

This clonotype was detected only a few times. The chain has TRBV6-2 or TRBV6-3 and TRBJ2-7, with 8 bases lining up with TRBD1. CDR1 is MNHEY and CDR2 is SVGEGT in the germline V gene. The ends lost 4 bases at V and 7 bases at J; junction bases unmatched: 6. The CDR3 consists of 13 residues. In DNA, the CDR3 is TGTGCCAGCAGTTCGGGACAGGTATGGGAGCAGTACTTC. Translating it yields CASSSGQVWEQYF.

Regarding this clonotype: The junction and the germline gene differ at one end; a read error may be behind it. This chain joins TRBV6-2 or TRBV6-3 and TRBJ1-5; D is perhaps TRBD1 (5 bases). There are 12 residues in the CDR3. Germline assignment: CDR1 MNHEY and CDR2 SVGEGT. CDR3 bases: TGTGTCAGCCGCAGGGGCAATCAGCCCCAGCATTTT. It is translated as CVSRRGNQPQHF.

This clonotype occurred a few times. The V and J genes are TRBV7-2 and TRBJ1-1; weak D call: TRBD1 (5 bases). V lost 6 bases, J lost 5 bases, and 13 bases lay in between. Germline V CDR1 and CDR2: SGHTA, FQGNSA. The CDR3 is 13 amino acids. CDR3 in DNA: TGTGCCAGCAGGCCGGGGGGGGTTACTGAAGCTTTCTTT. Amino acids: CASRPGGVTEAFF.

CDR3 loop: CASGIRASYSGNTIYF. CDR3 bases: TGTGCCAGCGGGATTCGGGCCAGCTACTCTGGAAACACCATATATTTT. The rearrangement joins TRBV12-3 or TRBV12-4 to TRBJ1-3; no firm D call. Trimming shortened V by 8 bases and J by 0 bases, and 17 bases separated the two germline ends. The CDR3 totals 16 residues.

The table lists this clonotype with a few counts. This rearrangement joins TRBV5-1 to TRBJ1-1, with 9 bases aligning to TRBD1. After removal of 5 bases from V and 0 bases from J, the junction contained 8 bases not matched to a gene. The CDR3 contains 16 residues. Germline V CDR1 and CDR2: SGHRS, YFSETQ. The CDR3 bases are TGCGCCAGCAGAGCGGCGGGGACAGGGTTGAACACTGAAGCTTTCTTT. Amino acids: CASRAAGTGLNTEAFF.

This clonotype was counted only a few times. J is TRBJ1-5 and V is TRBV6-5; a weak D match, TRBD1 (5 bases). Looked up from germline, CDR1 is MNHEY and CDR2 is SVGAGI. V lost 0 bases and J 8 bases, leaving 11 bases between the germline ends. This CDR3 has 14 residues. The CDR3 reads CASSYSTDIEPQHF. Written as DNA, the CDR3 is TGTGCCAGCAGTTACTCGACAGACATTGAGCCCCAGCATTTT.

This chain connects TRBV9 to TRBJ2-7; TRBD1 matches at 9 bases. Germline V gene lookup returns CDR1 SGDLS and CDR2 YYNGEE. The CDR3 contains 16 residues. V shed 0 bases and J 7 bases; nucleotides not matched to a gene: 11. The CDR3 region is CASSVVSGTGRQEQYF. The DNA of the CDR3 is TGTGCCAGCAGCGTAGTCTCTGGGACAGGGCGTCAAGAGCAGTACTTC.

The gene calls are TRBV24-1 and TRBJ2-3, with D perhaps TRBD2 (6 bases). Trimming shortened V by 4 bases and J by 7 bases, and 11 bases separated the two germline ends. The CDR3 is 13 residues long. Germline-derived CDR1 and CDR2 are KGHDR and SFDVKD. Written as DNA, the CDR3 is TGTGCCACCAGTGACTGGGACTCCCATACGCAGTATTTT. Its translation: CATSDWDSHTQYF.

V and J are TRBV2 and TRBJ1-5; no reliable D call. Per the germline V gene, CDR1 is SNHLY and CDR2 is FYNNEI. The CDR3 spans 13 residues. Trimming shortened V by 8 bases and J by 6 bases, and 14 bases separated the two germline ends. CDR3 nucleotides: TGTGCCAGCGCGACGCAAGGGATTCAGCCCCAGCATTTT. It translates to CASATQGIQPQHF. Full variable domain (outside the CDR3, taken from reference TRBV2 and TRBJ1-5): EPEVTQTPSHQVTQMGQEVILRCVPISNHLYFYWYRQILGQKVEFLVSFYNNEISEKSEIFDDQFSVERPDGSNFTLKIRSTKLEDSAMYFCASATQGIQPQHFGDGTRLSIL.

This clonotype appeared many times. The chain combines TRBV5-1 with TRBJ2-1; maybe TRBD1 (6 bases). The CDR3 spans 12 residues. Trimming removed 2 bases at V and 8 bases at J, with 8 bases between. Germline V gives CDR1 SGHRS, CDR2 YFSETQ. The CDR3: CASSFRGDEQFF. CDR3 coding DNA: TGCGCCAGCAGCTTCAGGGGCGATGAGCAGTTCTTC.

This clonotype has more than one count but fewer than ten. This chain uses TRBV27 with TRBJ2-2; 7 nucleotides agree with TRBD1. The ends lost 5 bases at V and 8 bases at J; junction bases unmatched: 11. The CDR3 is made up of 15 amino acids. Germline CDR1 is MNHEY and CDR2 is SMNVEV (reference sequence). The CDR3 region is CASSPGTELGGELFF. CDR3 in DNA: TGTGCCAGCAGTCCCGGGACAGAGCTAGGGGGGGAGCTGTTTTTT.

The chain couples TRBV6-2 or TRBV6-3 to TRBJ1-4; D is possibly TRBD1 (5 bases). V shed 6 bases and J shed 11 bases, with 13 bases lying between them. The CDR3 has 12 amino acids. Germline CDR1 is MNHEY and CDR2 is SVGEGT. Written as DNA, the CDR3 is TGTGCCAGCAGCCAGGACGGGGGGAAACTGTTTTTT. It is translated as CASSQDGGKLFF.

This clonotype was counted between two and nine times. The chain recombines TRBV20-1 with TRBJ1-2; 7 bases align to TRBD1. The CDR3 is 13 residues long. From germline, CDR1 is DFQATT and CDR2 SNEGSKA (reference sequence). J was trimmed by 0 bases and V by 6 bases; bases with no gene match: 4. This CDR3 reads CSARTGSNYGYTF. DNA for the CDR3: TGCAGTGCGCGGACAGGTTCTAACTATGGCTACACCTTC.

This clonotype has more than one count but fewer than ten. The chain carries TRBV6-2 or TRBV6-3 and TRBJ1-5, with D possibly matching TRBD1 (6 bases). CDR3 length equals 14 residues. V lost 4 bases to trimming and J lost 8 bases, with 15 bases between them. The germline V gene encodes CDR1 MNHEY and CDR2 SVGEGT. CDR3 DNA sequence: TGTGCCAGCAGTTTACCCTTCGAGGGGGAGCCCCAGCATTTT. Translated, it gives CASSLPFEGEPQHF.